The clone carrying this T cell receptor beta chain has ten or more counts. Sequencing libraries of naive CD8 cells derived from around 20,000 to 1,000,000 sorted cells with 10%, 30% or 50% RNA. A CD8+CD4-CCR7+CD45RA+ phenotype served as the sorting definition for naive CD8 T cells. The authors built bulk TCR libraries by previously described methods with listed TCR primers. A single record per CDR3 protein comes from TCRdb applying MiXCR to the PCR reads. The data contain about 500,000 distinct CDR3 sequences, around 23% of them singletons. This sample stems from a study of molecular identifiers for immune sequencing clone quantification. Study details: Sequencing covered four of five parts into which replicate RNA from around 20,000 or 100,000 naive CD8 cells was split.

Trimming pared 5 bases from V and 2 bases from J, leaving 11 bases between. There are 14 residues in the CDR3. Germline V gene data show CDR1 as SGHAT and CDR2 as FQNNGV. Specimen: naive CD8+ T cells from blood, with Jurkat cell RNA spiked in. Subset of the sample: FACS-sorted CD8+CD4-CCR7+CD45RA+ naive T cells. This sequence joins TRBV11-2 and TRBJ2-3, with D unclear. The source is a human donor in good health. Some libraries in this study had Jurkat cell RNA spiked in. The DNA for the CDR3 is TGTGCCAGCAGCCGGAGTACCGACACAGATACGCAGTATTTT. Translation: CASSRSTDTDTQYF.